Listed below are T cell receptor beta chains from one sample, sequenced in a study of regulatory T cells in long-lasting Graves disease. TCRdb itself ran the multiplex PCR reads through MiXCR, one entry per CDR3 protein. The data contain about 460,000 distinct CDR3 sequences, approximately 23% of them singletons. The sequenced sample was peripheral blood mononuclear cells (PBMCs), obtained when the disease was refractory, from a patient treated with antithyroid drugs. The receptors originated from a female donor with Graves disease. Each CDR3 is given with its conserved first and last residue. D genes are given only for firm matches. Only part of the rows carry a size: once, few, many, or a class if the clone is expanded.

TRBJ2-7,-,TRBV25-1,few,TGTGCCAGCAGTGATATGGGTAGGGGCCCTCGGGCCTACGAGCAGTACTTC,CASSDMGRGPRAYEQYF
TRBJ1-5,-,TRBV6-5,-,TGTGCCAGCAGTTACTCTTCAGCCCCGGATCAGCCCCAGCATTTT,CASSYSSAPDQPQHF
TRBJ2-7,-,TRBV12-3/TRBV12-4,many,TGTGCCAGCAGTTTAAGGTCCCCCCAGGGGTCCAAGTACTTC,CASSLRSPQGSKYF
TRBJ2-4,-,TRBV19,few,TGTGCCAGTAGTATCGGGACAACCAACATTCAGTACTTC,CASSIGTTNIQYF
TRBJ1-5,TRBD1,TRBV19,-,TGTGCCAGTAGTACTTCGGACAGGGAGGAAGATCAGCCCCAGCATTTT,CASSTSDREEDQPQHF
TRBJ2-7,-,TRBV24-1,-,TGTGCCACCAGTCGGCGGAGGTCCTACGAGCAGTACTTC,CATSRRRSYEQYF
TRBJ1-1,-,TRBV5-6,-,TGTGCCAGCAGCTTGGCCGGGCTGCGAGAGTACACTGAAGCTTTCTTT,CASSLAGLREYTEAFF
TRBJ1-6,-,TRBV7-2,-,TGTGCCAGCACCTTACACCTGAATTCACCCCTCCACTTT,CASTLHLNSPLHF
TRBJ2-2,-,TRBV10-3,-,TGTGCCGCCCGAGGGACGCACACCGGGGAGCTGTTTTTT,CAARGTHTGELFF
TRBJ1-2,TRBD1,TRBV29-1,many,TGCAGCTCTAGAGGGACAGGGGGCTATGGCTACACCTTC,CSSRGTGGYGYTF
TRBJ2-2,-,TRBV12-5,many,TGTGCTAGTGCCTCCGCCAATTCGAACACCGGGGAGCTGTTTTTT,CASASANSNTGELFF
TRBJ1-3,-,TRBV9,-,TGTGCCAGCAGCGTGGACGGATACTCTGGAAACACCATATATTTT,CASSVDGYSGNTIYF
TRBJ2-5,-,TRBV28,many,TGTGCCAGCAGCCCAATCCGCCGGGCCAGACAAGAGACCCAGTACTTC,CASSPIRRARQETQYF
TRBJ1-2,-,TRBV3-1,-,TGTGCCAGCAGCCAAGCAGCTGGCTACACCTTC,CASSQAAGYTF
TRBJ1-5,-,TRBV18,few,TGTGCCAGCTCATTGTCGGGGTTCAATCAGCCCCAGCATTTT,CASSLSGFNQPQHF
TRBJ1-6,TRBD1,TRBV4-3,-,TGCGCCAGCAGCCAAGATGCAGGGGGGGAAGAATCACCCCTCCACTTT,CASSQDAGGEESPLHF
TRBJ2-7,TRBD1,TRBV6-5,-,TGTGCCAGCAGTTACCCCGACTGGACAGGGGCGGTAGTGGAGCAGTACTTC,CASSYPDWTGAVVEQYF
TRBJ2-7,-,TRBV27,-,TGTGCCAGCAGTTTATCCTCAGGACAAGCCTCCTACGAGCAGTACTTC,CASSLSSGQASYEQYF
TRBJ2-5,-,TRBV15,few,TGTGCCACCACAGCTCTAAATCAAGAGACCCAGTACTTC,CATTALNQETQYF
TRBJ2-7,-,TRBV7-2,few,TGTGCCAGCAGCCCAGGAAAGTCCCACGAGCAGTACTTC,CASSPGKSHEQYF
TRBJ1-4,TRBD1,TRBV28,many,TGTGCCAGCAGCTCGGGACAGAGAGATGAAAAACTGTTTTTT,CASSSGQRDEKLFF
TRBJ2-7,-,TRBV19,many,TGTGCCAGTAGCCCTCGGGCAGGGGATTACGAGCAGTACTTC,CASSPRAGDYEQYF
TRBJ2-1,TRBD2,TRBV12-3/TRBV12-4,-,TGTGCCAGCAACAGCGGGAGATCAACAGAGCAGTTCTTC,CASNSGRSTEQFF
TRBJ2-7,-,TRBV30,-,TGTGCCTGGAGTGTACGGGGAAACGAGCAGTACTTC,CAWSVRGNEQYF
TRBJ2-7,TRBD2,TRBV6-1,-,TGTGCCAGCAGTGAAAAGCGGTCTAGCGGGGGGACTTCGCAGTACTTC,CASSEKRSSGGTSQYF
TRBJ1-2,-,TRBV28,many,TGTGCCAGCAGTTTATATGCCGGGATGGAGGGCTACACCTTC,CASSLYAGMEGYTF
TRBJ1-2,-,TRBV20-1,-,TGCAGTGCGGCCCGCAGGGAAAGCTACACCTTC,CSAARRESYTF
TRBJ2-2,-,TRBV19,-,TGTGCCAGTAGTACCCCCCAGGGTTACGGGGAGCTGTTTTTT,CASSTPQGYGELFF
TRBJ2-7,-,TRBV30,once,TGTGCCTGGAGTGTCCGCGAGCAGTACTTC,CAWSVREQYF
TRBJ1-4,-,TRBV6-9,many,TGTGCCAGCAGTTCCACAGGGAATGAAAAACTGTTTTTT,CASSSTGNEKLFF
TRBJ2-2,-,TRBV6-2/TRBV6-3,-,TGTGCCAGCAGTTACTCTCCCCTCCTTCGAGGGACCGGGGAGCTGTTTTTT,CASSYSPLLRGTGELFF
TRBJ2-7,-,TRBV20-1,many,TGCAGTGCTAGAGGCCAGGGGAGCGACGAGCAGTACTTC,CSARGQGSDEQYF
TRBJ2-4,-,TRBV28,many,TGTGCCAGCAGTCCCCTTACGCCGACAGGGAGGTCAAACATTCAGTACTTC,CASSPLTPTGRSNIQYF
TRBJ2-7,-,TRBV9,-,TGTGCCAGCAGCGTAGGTCAGCCCTACGGAGAGCAGTACTTC,CASSVGQPYGEQYF
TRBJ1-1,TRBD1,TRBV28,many,TGTGCCAGCGAGGGGGCCAACAGTGAAGCTTTCTTT,CASEGANSEAFF
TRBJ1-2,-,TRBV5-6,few,TGTGCCAGCAGCTTACAGGGTTTGGCGGAAGGCTACACCTTC,CASSLQGLAEGYTF
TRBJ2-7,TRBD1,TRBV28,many,TGTGCCAGCAGCGCCGGGACAGGAGGTTTCGAGCAGTACTTC,CASSAGTGGFEQYF
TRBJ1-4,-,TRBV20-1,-,TGCAGTGCTAGCGATGAGGGTGAAAAACTGTTTTTT,CSASDEGEKLFF
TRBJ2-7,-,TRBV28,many,TGTGCCAGCAGGTTTAACGACTTCGCCGCCTACGAGCAGTACTTC,CASRFNDFAAYEQYF
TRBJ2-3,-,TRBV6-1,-,TGTGCCAGCACCTCCGGTCGGCGTGATACGCAGTATTTT,CASTSGRRDTQYF
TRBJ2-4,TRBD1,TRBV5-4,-,TGTGCCAACAGCTCCGGGACAGGGGTAGCCAAAAACATTCAGTACTTC,CANSSGTGVAKNIQYF
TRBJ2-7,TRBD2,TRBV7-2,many,TGTGCCAGCAGCTCACCATGGACTAGCGGGACGTACGAGCAGTACTTC,CASSSPWTSGTYEQYF
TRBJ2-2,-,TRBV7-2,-,TGTGCCAACAGCTCCCCGTCGAACACCGGGGAGCTGTTTTTT,CANSSPSNTGELFF
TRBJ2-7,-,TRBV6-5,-,TGTGCCAGCAGTTCCGGGACCTCCTACTACGAGCAGTACTTC,CASSSGTSYYEQYF
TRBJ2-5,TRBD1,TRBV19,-,TGTGCCAGTAGTATAGGCAGGACAGGGGAACAAGAGACCCAGTACTTC,CASSIGRTGEQETQYF
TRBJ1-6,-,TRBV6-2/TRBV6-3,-,TGTGCCAGCAGTTACGGGGGAGAAGTAGCCCTCCACTTT,CASSYGGEVALHF
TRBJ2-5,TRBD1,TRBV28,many,TGTGCCAGCAGGGCGACAGGGGAAGAGACCCAGTACTTC,CASRATGEETQYF
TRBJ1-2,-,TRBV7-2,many,TGTGCCAGCACCATAGACAGCTACTATGGCTACACCTTC,CASTIDSYYGYTF
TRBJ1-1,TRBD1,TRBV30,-,TGTGCCTGGAGGGGACAGAGCACTGAAGCTTTCTTT,CAWRGQSTEAFF